This T cell receptor beta chain was captured by sequencing in a study of response to subunit inactivated influenza vaccine. TCRdb redid the calling of the RT-PCR reads with MiXCR, one entry per CDR3 protein. The sample lists about 540,000 distinct CDR3 sequences, 20% to 25% occurring once. Germline loops: CDR1 LNHDA, CDR2 SQIVND (reference sequence). There are 15 residues in the CDR3. The V segment lost 2 bases and the J segment 8 bases; nucleotides outside the gene matches: 4. The same data also contributed to another study, on T cells expressing NK-cell markers. As that study records: For TCR beta, cDNA was produced by 5'RACE template switching with UMIs. It was sorted CD3+CD56-NKG2C+, CD3+CD56+NKG2C- and CD3+CD56+NKG2C+ T cells that provided the TCR beta repertoires. Dominance of the CD3+CD56-NKG2C+ fraction by these clonotypes also held in four donors.

The sequence was obtained from a man between 50 and 59 years old who received an inactivated influenza vaccine. Sample: CD4+ T cells sorted from PBMCs, taken 11 to 12 days after vaccination. The rearrangement uses TRBV19 and TRBJ2-1; 12 bases agree with TRBD2. This chain's CDR3 is CASSIRLAGGHEQFF. CDR3 nucleotides: TGTGCCAGTAGTATACGCCTAGCGGGGGGGCATGAGCAGTTCTTC.